This T cell receptor (beta chain) was found in a study of T cell changes during pregnancy in multiple sclerosis. Generated by immunoSEQ multiplex PCR, the TCRdb table keeps only in-frame clones and is missing some. This sample has 55,000 to 85,000 clones, with roughly 92% found just once. Per the germline V gene, CDR1 is MGHRA and CDR2 is YSYEKL. Trimming cost V 0 bases and J 3 bases, with 11 bases left between them. The CDR3 is 15 amino acids. This sequence originates from a female donor with multiple sclerosis, enrolled in a pregnancy study. The chain links TRBV4-1 to TRBJ1-2; D might be TRBD1 (5 bases). The source was peripheral blood, collected in the second trimester of pregnancy. The CDR3 protein is CASSQEPGTHYGYTF. In DNA, the CDR3 is TGCGCCAGCAGCCAAGAGCCGGGGACTCACTATGGCTACACCTTC.